This entry is about one T cell receptor beta chain. TCRdb keeps only in-frame clones here, not all; method: immunoSEQ multiplex PCR. The data contain about 380,000 clones, around 96% of them singletons. The data derive from a study of shared clonotypes between healthy human individuals. The TCR sequence derives from a man aged 25-45 years in good health. The sequenced sample consisted of memory CD8+ T cells sorted from blood. The subset is: CD45RO+ cells pooled with CCR7-negative TemRA cells.

CDR3 region: CASSPSRRGKIETQYF. Here the CDR3 DNA reads TGTGCCAGCAGCCCGAGTCGCAGGGGGAAGATAGAGACCCAGTACTTC. The rearrangement links TRBV5-5 to TRBJ2-5; 7 positions match TRBD1. Germline V gene sequence: CDR1 SGHKS, CDR2 YYEKEE (reference sequence). J lost 4 bases, V lost 4 bases, and 13 bases had no gene match. The CDR3 has 16 residues.